This entry describes one T cell receptor (beta chain). Its matching antigen is unknown. Germline CDR1 and CDR2: SGHVS and FQNEAQ. The CDR3 runs to 16 residues. V lost 1 base, J lost 5 bases, and 17 bases lay in between. The data are from a study of shared clonotypes between healthy human individuals. Background on the study: Three plates each covered CD4 naive and memory; CD8 naive two, CD8 memory one. Broader study findings: A handful of donors showed sharing of around 5% of naive CD4 clonotypes.

Using immunoSEQ multiplex PCR, the repertoire was profiled, and TCRdb retains in-frame clones only, with some absent. The sample has a few million clones, more than 80% seen once. V and J are TRBV7-8 and TRBJ2-5, with no clear D. What was sequenced was naive CD4+ T cells sorted from blood. Subset defined: CD45RA+ positively selected. This receptor was taken from a man aged 18 to 30 in good health. The CDR3: CASSLGVQSEWETQYF. In DNA, the CDR3 is TGTGCCAGCAGCTTAGGGGTCCAATCGGAGTGGGAGACCCAGTACTTC.